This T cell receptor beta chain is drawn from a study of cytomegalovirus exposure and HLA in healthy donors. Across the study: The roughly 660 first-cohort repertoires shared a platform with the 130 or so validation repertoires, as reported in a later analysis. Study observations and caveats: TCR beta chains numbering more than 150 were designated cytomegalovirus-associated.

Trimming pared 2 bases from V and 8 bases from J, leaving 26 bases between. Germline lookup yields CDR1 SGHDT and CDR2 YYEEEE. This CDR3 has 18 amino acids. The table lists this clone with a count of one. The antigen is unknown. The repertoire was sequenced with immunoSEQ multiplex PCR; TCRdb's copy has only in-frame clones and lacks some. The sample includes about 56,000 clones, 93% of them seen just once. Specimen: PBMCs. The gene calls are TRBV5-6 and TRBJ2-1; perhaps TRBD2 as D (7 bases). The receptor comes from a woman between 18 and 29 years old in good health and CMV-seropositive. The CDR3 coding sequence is TGTGCCAGCAGCTTATTCCAATTTGAAGGGGGGGTTTTGGATGAGCAGTTCTTC. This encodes CASSLFQFEGGVLDEQFF.